The source of this T cell receptor beta chain is a study of OX40 agonist ivuxolimab in advanced cancers. A note on the overall study: Ivuxolimab was a fully human IgG2 agonistic monoclonal antibody targeting the costimulatory receptor OX40 (CD134). Of the approximately 50 patients in dose escalation, about 20 had hepatocellular carcinoma, about 15 had melanoma, 9 had renal cell carcinoma and 9 had head and neck cancer. The dose-escalation cohort was about 83% male with a mean age of roughly 60 years, ranging from about 23 to 85. Patients were allowed to have had prior anti-PD-1, anti-PD-L1 or anti-CTLA-4 therapy, and less than 45% of the dose-escalation patients had previously received checkpoint inhibitors. The purpose of peripheral TCRbeta sequencing was to test whether ivuxolimab changed TCR sequence diversity and led to clonal T-cell expansion. Intravenous ivuxolimab was administered to patients every 2 weeks at six dose levels: 0.01, 0.1, 0.3, 1.5, 3 and 10 mg/kg. Partial responses occurred in three dose-escalation patients: two with cutaneous melanoma and one with hepatocellular carcinoma. The monotherapy dose-escalation portion (N of about 52 patients) of the phase I ivuxolimab trial is reported in the paper. Study-wide findings and limitations: In partial responders in the 0.1-3.0 mg/kg groups, normalized peripheral clonal expansion was found to be among the lowest, especially among CD8+ T cells. Which antigens the clonally expanded peripheral T cells were specific for was not determined. Clonal expansion of both CD4+ and CD8+ blood T cells was observed from baseline to week 6 at doses 0.1 to 3.0 mg/kg. Low levels of normalized T-cell clonal expansion were also seen in some patients who did not respond. After ivuxolimab, CD8+ T cells had more expanded clones than CD4+ T cells on average.

V and J are truncated by 7 bases and 7 bases respectively, leaving an intervening sequence of 20 bases. According to the germline V gene (reference sequence), CDR1 reads LNHDA and CDR2 reads SQIVND. The CDR3 covers 15 residues, taking in both the cysteine and the phenylalanine. Left in the record is the CDR3 DNA by itself, 45 bases read in frame from the first base. To sequence the TCRbeta CDR3 region, genomic DNA was isolated from the sorted cells. The immunoSEQ Assay was used to sequence the TCRbeta CDR3 regions. Sourced from immuneACCESS, this table was stored by TCRdb with only in-frame sequences that have V and J called. A share of the clones is absent; for the studies checked, an unresolved V gene accounts for under half, and the remainder has no known explanation. The sample includes fewer than 65,000 clones, with about 89% observed a single time. The ten largest clones capture about 1% of the sample.

A remark on this clone: No antigen is known for it. No much larger clonotype is one base removed from it; base qualities were not supplied.

The trial excluded patients who had a history of autoimmune disease or who were on systemic immunosuppression. Peripheral blood for TCR sequencing was drawn from every dose cohort at baseline, at cycle 4 day 1 and at cycle 7 day 1. Samples came from an open-label, multicenter, first-in-human phase I dose-escalation trial of ivuxolimab. Adults with locally advanced or metastatic melanoma, renal cell, hepatocellular, or head and neck squamous cell carcinoma were enrolled in the trial. Before TCR sequencing, CD4+ T cells and CD8+ T cells from peripheral blood were sorted into separate populations. The TCR originated in an adult with an advanced solid tumor such as melanoma, head and neck, liver or kidney cancer. Sequenced material: CD4+ or CD8+ T cells sorted from blood, taken in a trial of the OX40 agonist ivuxolimab. The chain uses TRBV19 and TRBJ1-5; TRBD1 is perhaps the D gene, given 6 matching bases. CDR3 sequence: CASTLTGGPGQPQHF. Here is the DNA: TGTGCCAGTACCCTCACGGGGGGGCCGGGGCAGCCCCAGCATTTT. Reference TRBV19 and TRBJ1-5 proteins supply the regions before and after the CDR3; the full variable domain is: DGGITQSPKYLFRKEGQNVTLSCEQNLNHDAMYWYRQDPGQGLRLIYYSQIVNDFQKGDIAEGYSVSREKKESFPLTVTSAQKNPTAFYLCASTLTGGPGQPQHFGDGTRLSIL.